This passage covers 17 T cell receptor beta chains from one sample sequenced in a study of T cells in Graves' hyperthyroidism and ophthalmopathy. Amplified regions were TCR beta CDR3 sequences from RNA transcripts. HTBI primers were used for first-round RT-PCR of the TCR CDR3. TCRdb fed the multiplex PCR reads into MiXCR, producing one record per CDR3 protein. The sample yields hundreds of thousands of distinct CDR3 sequences, approximately 13% seen once. The sequenced sample consisted of blood. These receptors all stem from a woman aged 25 to 39 with Graves' hyperthyroidism.

In its sample, this clonotype was seen many times. The gene calls are TRBV28 and TRBJ2-2; D gene uncertain. CDR1 is MDHEN and CDR2 is SYDVKM in the germline V gene. The CDR3 has 14 residues. V was trimmed by 5 bases and J by 8 bases, leaving 15 bases between them. CDR3 in DNA: TGTGCCAGCAGTCGGCTAGGCTCTCTAGGGGAGCTGTTTTTT. Translating it yields CASSRLGSLGELFF.

This clonotype was observed at least ten times. The V gene is TRBV12-3 or TRBV12-4, the J gene TRBJ2-5, with D possibly called TRBD1 or TRBD2 (5 bases each). The CDR3 length is 14 residues. Trimming cost V 6 bases and J 4 bases, with 15 bases left between them. The CDR3 DNA reads TGTGCCAGCAGGGGGGATGAGGGACGAGAGACCCAGTACTTC. Residues: CASRGDEGRETQYF.

This clonotype has at least ten counts. The chain joins TRBV9 to TRBJ2-7, with 7 bases matching TRBD2. J gave up 0 bases and V 4 bases, and 7 bases lay outside the gene matches. CDR3 length equals 15 residues. Germline assignment: CDR1 SGDLS and CDR2 YYNGEE. The CDR3 spells CASSLSGESSYEQYF. Here the CDR3 DNA reads TGTGCCAGCAGCTTGAGCGGGGAAAGCTCCTACGAGCAGTACTTC.

As DNA, the CDR3 is TGTGCCAGCAGCCAGACCGGGACAGGCTACGAGCAGTACTTC. As protein: CASSQTGTGYEQYF. The chain is built from TRBV6-1 and TRBJ2-7; 8 bases agree with TRBD1. CDR1 and CDR2 (germline): MNHNS, SASEGT. J gave up 3 bases and V 6 bases, and 7 bases lay outside the gene matches. This CDR3 contains 14 residues.

This clonotype was found many times. The chain has TRBV2 and TRBJ2-2; D is uncertain. The ends were cut back, 2 bases at V and 8 bases at J, with 6 bases in the middle. The CDR3 covers 12 residues. The germline gives CDR1 SNHLY, CDR2 FYNNEI. CDR3 in amino acids: CASSENRGELFF. The CDR3 region has the DNA TGTGCCAGCAGTGAAAATCGTGGGGAGCTGTTTTTT.

This clonotype showed up many times. The gene calls are TRBV12-3 or TRBV12-4 and TRBJ2-7, with 7 bases lining up with TRBD1. The V segment lost 4 bases and the J segment 2 bases; nucleotides outside the gene matches: 8. The length of the CDR3 is 15 residues. CDR3 in amino acids: CASSSGTVATYEQYF. CDR3 DNA: TGTGCCAGCAGTTCCGGGACAGTTGCGACCTACGAGCAGTACTTC.

A remark on this clonotype: The CDR3 does not close with the conserved phenylalanine or tryptophan, likely indicating a read error. The rearrangement links TRBV4-1 to TRBJ2-1; D is perhaps TRBD2 (5 bases). The ends were cut back, 3 bases at V and 3 bases at J, with 9 bases in the middle. There are 14 residues in the CDR3. CDR1 and CDR2 (germline): MGHRA, YSYEKL. The CDR3 DNA is TGCGCCAGCAGCCAGGCGGGCGGCTACAATGAGCAGTTCTCC. Translating it yields CASSQAGGYNEQFS.

This clonotype came up a few times. The V and J genes are TRBV24-1 and TRBJ2-3, with D tentatively TRBD1 or TRBD2 (5 bases each). CDR1 is KGHDR, CDR2 SFDVKD, per germline. V was pared by 1 base and J by 0 bases, with 19 bases between. CDR3 length: 19 residues. DNA for the CDR3: TGTGCCACCAGTGATTTTTCGGGGAGTAGGGGATCGAGCACAGATACGCAGTATTTT. Its protein is CATSDFSGSRGSSTDTQYF.

This clonotype was recorded at least ten times. This chain connects TRBV6-1 to TRBJ2-1; 9 positions agree with TRBD2. This CDR3 has 16 amino acids. With 5 bases clipped from V and 0 bases from J, the junction kept 5 bases outside the gene matches. Germline V gene data show CDR1 as MNHNS and CDR2 as SASEGT. This CDR3 is CASSPSGRLSYNEQFF. DNA of the CDR3: TGTGCCAGCAGTCCGAGCGGGAGGCTCTCCTACAATGAGCAGTTCTTC.

The chain carries TRBV11-2 and TRBJ1-2; D not resolved. The V end was cut by 0 bases, the J end by 13 bases, with 0 bases between. CDR3 length: 8 amino acids. CDR1 is SGHAT and CDR2 is FQNNGV in the germline V gene. The CDR3 nucleotides are TGTGCCAGCAGCTTAGACACCTTC. This codes for CASSLDTF.

The sample holds a few counts of this clonotype. J is TRBJ2-7 and V is TRBV20-1, with a weak D call TRBD2 (6 bases). Germline V gene lookup returns CDR1 DFQATT and CDR2 SNEGSKA (reference sequence). V lost 7 bases and J lost 7, with 17 bases in between. CDR3 length: 12 residues. CDR3 DNA: TGCAGTGTCACCGCCGGGACTGCAGAGCAGTACTTC. Protein: CSVTAGTAEQYF.

This clonotype was detected many times. DNA for the CDR3: TGTGCCAGCTCATCGGATGGGGGCACTGAAGCTTTCTTT. Amino acid sequence: CASSSDGGTEAFF. This rearrangement joins TRBV18 to TRBJ1-1, with TRBD1 as a possible D gene (5 bases). The CDR3 loop spans 13 amino acids. The V and J ends lost 5 bases and 4 bases respectively, with 11 bases between them. CDR1 and CDR2 from the germline V gene are KGHSH and LQKENI.

The chain combines TRBV11-2 with TRBJ2-7; weak D call: TRBD2 (7 bases). With 6 bases removed from V and 4 bases from J, the gap between germline ends came to 19 bases. CDR3 length: 15 residues. Germline V CDR1 and CDR2: SGHAT, FQNNGV. CDR3 residues: CASRTHQGRAYEQYF. For the CDR3, the DNA is TGTGCCAGCAGGACACACCAGGGGAGGGCGTACGAGCAGTACTTC.

The chain uses TRBV28 and TRBJ1-5; maybe TRBD1 (5 bases). Trimming pared 3 bases from V and 6 bases from J, leaving 9 bases between. Germline CDR1 is MDHEN and CDR2 is SYDVKM. The CDR3 is made up of 13 amino acids. CDR3 sequence: CASSLTVTQPQHF. The CDR3 DNA follows: TGTGCCAGCAGTTTGACAGTTACTCAGCCCCAGCATTTT.

This clonotype was seen at least ten times. This sequence joins TRBV20-1 and TRBJ2-5, with D unresolved. Germline CDR1 and CDR2: DFQATT and SNEGSKA (reference sequence). The CDR3 length is 13 residues. CDR3 DNA sequence: TGCACCGCGAACCCCCTTGCTGATGAGACCCAGTACTTC. It codes for CTANPLADETQYF.

This clonotype was picked up many times. The genes are TRBV12-3 or TRBV12-4 and TRBJ2-1; 9 positions match TRBD2. V lost 6 bases to trimming and J lost 2 bases; unmatched junction nucleotides: 5. This CDR3 has 15 amino acids. CDR3 nucleotides: TGTGCCAGCAGGCCGGGACTAGCAGCCTACAATGAGCAGTTCTTC. Its protein is CASRPGLAAYNEQFF.

This clonotype was picked up many times. The V and J genes are TRBV12-3 or TRBV12-4 and TRBJ2-3, with TRBD2 matching over 11 bases. There are 18 residues in the CDR3. With V trimmed by 5 bases and J by 5 bases, 15 bases remained unmatched. DNA of the CDR3: TGTGCCAGCAGTCAGAAAATAGCGGGAGGGCTTATAGGAGATACGCAGTATTTT. It encodes CASSQKIAGGLIGDTQYF.